The 30 T cell receptor beta chains given below trace back to one sample, sequenced in a study of cytomegalovirus exposure and HLA in healthy donors. The protocol was immunoSEQ multiplex PCR, while the TCRdb copy is restricted to in-frame clones and leaves out a portion. Seen here are roughly 63,000 clones, around 90% observed once, and the top ten hold 1.2%. Sequenced input: PBMCs. These receptors all come from a woman aged 18-29 years in good health and CMV-seronegative.

The rearrangement links TRBV11-3 to TRBJ2-7; 11 bases agree with TRBD2. The J segment lost 0 bases and the V segment lost 5 bases, leaving 12 bases of the junction unmatched. The germline V gene encodes CDR1 SGHNT and CDR2 YENEEA. The CDR3 runs to 18 residues. In DNA, the CDR3 is TGTGCCAGCAGCCTAACAGGACTAGCGGGCGACAGCTCCTACGAGCAGTACTTC. Translation: CASSLTGLAGDSSYEQYF. The full variable domain, in which reference TRBV11-3 and TRBJ2-7 provide the parts outside the CDR3, is EAGVVQSPRYKIIEKKQPVAFWCNPISGHNTLYWYLQNLGQGPELLIRYENEEAVDDSQLPKDRFSAERLKGVDSTLKIQPAELGDSAVYLCASSLTGLAGDSSYEQYFGPGTRLTVT.

The rearrangement joins TRBV2 to TRBJ2-7; 8 bases align to TRBD1. V gave up 6 bases and J gave up 2 bases; unmatched junction bases: 12. Per the germline V gene, CDR1 is SNHLY and CDR2 is FYNNEI. This CDR3 comprises 16 residues. The CDR3 sequence: CASSELDRASAYEQYF. The CDR3 nucleotides read TGTGCCAGCAGCGAACTGGACAGGGCCTCCGCCTACGAGCAGTACTTC.

This sequence joins TRBV7-2 and TRBJ2-3, with TRBD2 matching 11 bases. The CDR3 totals 15 residues. The junction had 3 bases not matched to a gene; V was cut back by 6 bases and J by 1 base. The germline CDR1 and CDR2 sequences are SGHTA and FQGNSA. CDR3 nucleotide sequence: TGTGCCAGCAGACCGGGACTAGCGGGCACAGATACGCAGTATTTT. As protein: CASRPGLAGTDTQYF.

Notes on this clone: The junction differs from germline at one of its ends, possibly a read error. This chain uses TRBV6-4 with TRBJ2-7, with TRBD1 matching over 8 bases. Germline values: CDR1 MRHNA, CDR2 SNTAGT. This CDR3 has 10 residues. CDR3 nucleotides: TGTGCCAGCACTAGGACAGGGTTCGACTTC. This gives the protein CASTRTGFDF.

This rearrangement joins TRBV19 to TRBJ1-3; 7 nucleotides match TRBD1. The J segment lost 3 bases and the V segment lost 4 bases, leaving 15 bases of the junction unmatched. This CDR3 is 18 amino acids long. Germline assignment: CDR1 LNHDA and CDR2 SQIVND (reference sequence). CDR3 protein: CASSTAPSRTGHGNTIYF. CDR3 nucleotides: TGTGCCAGTAGTACGGCACCTTCCAGGACAGGACATGGAAACACCATATATTTT.

The rearrangement uses TRBV6-6 and TRBJ1-6, with a tentative D call TRBD1 (6 bases). There are 14 residues in the CDR3. The ends were cut back, 4 bases at V and 9 bases at J, with 13 bases in the middle. From germline, CDR1 is MNHNY and CDR2 SVGAGI (reference sequence). The CDR3 reads CASSLAGVSSPLHF. The CDR3 nucleotides are TGTGCCAGCAGTTTAGCAGGGGTATCTTCACCCCTCCACTTT.

This clone was seen a few times. The rearrangement links TRBV7-8 to TRBJ2-7; no definite D call. CDR3 length: 13 residues. Germline V gene sequence: CDR1 SGHVS, CDR2 FQNEAQ. Trimming shortened V by 5 bases and J by 2 bases, and 10 bases separated the two germline ends. This CDR3 reads CASSLPRAYEQYF. CDR3 DNA: TGTGCCAGCAGCCTTCCCCGGGCCTACGAGCAGTACTTC. Based on the CDR3 plus reference TRBV7-8 and TRBJ2-7, the full variable domain is GAGVSQSPRYKVAKRGQDVALRCDPISGHVSLFWYQQALGQGPEFLTYFQNEAQLDKSGLPSDRFFAERPEGSVSTLKIQRTQQEDSAVYLCASSLPRAYEQYFGPGTRLTVT.

J is TRBJ1-5 and V is TRBV19, with 7 bases lining up with TRBD1. J lost 2 bases, V lost 3 bases, and 10 bases had no gene match. Germline CDR1 and CDR2: LNHDA and SQIVND (reference sequence). This CDR3 spans 17 amino acids. This CDR3 is CASSIRGEGGGNQPQHF. The CDR3, as DNA: TGTGCCAGTAGTATTAGAGGGGAAGGGGGCGGCAATCAGCCCCAGCATTTT.

The sample holds one count of this clone. V usage is TRBV7-2 and J usage is TRBJ1-6; D is unresolved. CDR3 length equals 12 residues. CDR1 is SGHTA and CDR2 is FQGNSA in the germline V gene. The germline V and J ends were trimmed by 5 bases and 6 bases, with 5 bases remaining between them. As DNA, the CDR3 is TGTGCCAGCAGCCGTATTAATTCACCCCTCCACTTT. Protein product: CASSRINSPLHF.

The CDR3 reads CATSRYGQGAKNIQYF. Here the CDR3 DNA reads TGTGCCACCAGCAGATACGGACAGGGAGCGAAAAACATTCAGTACTTC. The chain uses TRBV15 and TRBJ2-4; 8 nucleotides agree with TRBD1. The ends lost 2 bases at V and 4 bases at J; junction bases unmatched: 7. Germline CDR1 is LNHNV and CDR2 is YYDKDF (reference sequence). The CDR3 runs 16 residues.

This clone was detected a few times. The V call is TRBV4-1, the J call TRBJ2-5; D is undetermined. Germline loops: CDR1 MGHRA, CDR2 YSYEKL. The CDR3 runs 14 residues. V lost 4 bases and J lost 1, with 10 bases in between. In DNA, the CDR3 is TGCGCCAGCAGCCGTCAGGTTACCCAAGAGACCCAGTACTTC. It yields the protein CASSRQVTQETQYF.

V is TRBV5-4 and J is TRBJ2-7; 10 nucleotides line up with TRBD2. Germline trimming cut 0 bases from V and 7 bases from J; bases unmatched to any gene: 13. The CDR3 contains 17 residues. Germline assignment: CDR1 SGHNT and CDR2 YYREEE (reference sequence). For the CDR3, the DNA is TGTGCCAGCAGCTTGGACAGCGGGGGGGCTCTGGGGCTAGAGCAGTACTTC. This encodes CASSLDSGGALGLEQYF. The entire variable domain, with the rest obtained from reference TRBV5-4 and TRBJ2-7, is as follows: ETGVTQSPTHLIKTRGQQVTLRCSSQSGHNTVSWYQQALGQGPQFIFQYYREEENGRGNFPPRFSGLQFPNYSSELNVNALELDDSALYLCASSLDSGGALGLEQYFGPGTRLTVT.

Only one count was recorded for this clone. V gene TRBV5-8 combines with J gene TRBJ1-1, with TRBD1 as a possible D gene (5 bases). The length of the CDR3 is 14 residues. Trimming removed 3 bases at V and 0 bases at J, with 9 bases between. Looked up from germline, CDR1 is SGHTS and CDR2 is YDEGEE. The CDR3 DNA reads TGTGCCAGCAGCTATAGGGGAATGAACACTGAAGCTTTCTTT. Translation: CASSYRGMNTEAFF. Variable domain in full (rest from reference TRBV5-8 and TRBJ1-1): EAGVTQSPTHLIKTRGQQATLRCSPISGHTSVYWYQQALGLGLQFLLWYDEGEERNRGNFPPRFSGRQFPNYSSELNVNALELEDSALYLCASSYRGMNTEAFFGQGTRLTVV.

The V gene is TRBV5-4, the J gene TRBJ2-2, with 7 bases identical to TRBD1. The germline V gene encodes CDR1 SGHNT and CDR2 YYREEE (reference sequence). J lost 5 bases, V lost 0 bases, and 10 bases had no gene match. CDR3 size: 17 residues. The CDR3 DNA reads as TGTGCCAGCAGCTTGGATCCCGCAGGGGGAAGTACCGGGGAGCTGTTTTTT. This translates into CASSLDPAGGSTGELFF.

The rearrangement links TRBV7-9 to TRBJ2-1; TRBD2 matches at 10 bases. There are 14 residues in the CDR3. The trim removed 1 base at V and 15 bases at J, leaving 9 bases unmatched. The germline CDR1 and CDR2 sequences are SEHNR and FQNEAQ (reference sequence). The CDR3: CASSLEGVAGGPFF. CDR3 DNA: TGTGCCAGCAGCTTAGAAGGAGTAGCGGGAGGTCCGTTCTTC.

The chain has TRBV19 and TRBJ2-5; TRBD2 might be the D (6 bases). This CDR3 has 14 residues. V was clipped by 0 bases and J by 2 bases, with 7 bases between them. Looked up from germline, CDR1 is LNHDA and CDR2 is SQIVND (reference sequence). This CDR3 reads CASSIDRGQETQYF. DNA for the CDR3: TGTGCCAGTAGTATAGATCGGGGGCAAGAGACCCAGTACTTC.

V gene TRBV7-8 combines with J gene TRBJ2-7; 7 bases are shared with TRBD2. The trim removed 5 bases at V and 6 bases at J, leaving 10 bases unmatched. This CDR3 has 14 residues. Germline assignment: CDR1 SGHVS and CDR2 FQNEAQ. CDR3 sequence: CASSIRRDYREQYF. The CDR3 region has the DNA TGTGCCAGCAGCATCCGCCGGGACTACCGCGAGCAGTACTTC. Combining the CDR3 with reference TRBV7-8 and TRBJ2-7 gives the whole variable domain GAGVSQSPRYKVAKRGQDVALRCDPISGHVSLFWYQQALGQGPEFLTYFQNEAQLDKSGLPSDRFFAERPEGSVSTLKIQRTQQEDSAVYLCASSIRRDYREQYFGPGTRLTVT.

The V and J genes are TRBV27 and TRBJ2-1; possibly TRBD1 for D (7 bases). This CDR3 has 11 amino acids. The V end lost 8 bases, the J end lost 8 bases, and 10 bases lay between the germline ends. Germline values: CDR1 MNHEY, CDR2 SMNVEV (reference sequence). The CDR3 reads CASQGDYEQFF. The DNA of the CDR3 is TGTGCCAGCCAGGGGGACTATGAGCAGTTCTTC.

The genes are TRBV7-8 and TRBJ1-5, with 7 bases lining up with TRBD1. Losses at the gene ends were 1 base for V and 2 bases for J; bases not matched to a gene: 2. This CDR3 has 15 residues. Looked up from germline, CDR1 is SGHVS and CDR2 is FQNEAQ. CDR3 amino acids: CASSLDQGGNQPQHF. The CDR3 DNA sequence: TGTGCCAGCAGCTTAGACCAGGGGGGCAATCAGCCCCAGCATTTT. The full variable domain, with the rest looked up from reference TRBV7-8 and TRBJ1-5, is GAGVSQSPRYKVAKRGQDVALRCDPISGHVSLFWYQQALGQGPEFLTYFQNEAQLDKSGLPSDRFFAERPEGSVSTLKIQRTQQEDSAVYLCASSLDQGGNQPQHFGDGTRLSIL.

This chain joins TRBV5-1 and TRBJ2-3, with 9 bases aligning to TRBD2. With V trimmed by 1 base and J by 5 bases, 11 bases remained unmatched. The germline gives CDR1 SGHRS, CDR2 YFSETQ. This CDR3 is built from 17 residues. The CDR3 loop is CASSLSVAGGGLDTQYF. CDR3 nucleotide sequence: TGCGCCAGCAGCTTGTCTGTCGCGGGGGGGGGCCTAGATACGCAGTATTTT.

V gene TRBV30 combines with J gene TRBJ2-5, with a tentative D call TRBD2 (5 bases). From germline, CDR1 is GTSNPN and CDR2 SVGIG (reference sequence). Trimming removed 6 bases from V and 3 bases from J, with 14 bases in between. This CDR3 is built from 13 residues. In DNA form, the CDR3 reads TGTGCCTGCTCTCCGGGATCTGAAGAGACCCAGTACTTC. It yields the protein CACSPGSEETQYF.

The genes are TRBV5-4 and TRBJ2-7; 7 bases match TRBD2. Germline CDR1 is SGHNT and CDR2 is YYREEE (reference sequence). This CDR3 has 15 residues. The J segment lost 0 bases and the V segment lost 1 base, leaving 4 bases of the junction unmatched. The CDR3 sequence is CASSLLGTNSYEQYF. The CDR3 coding sequence is TGTGCCAGCAGCTTGCTAGGGACTAACTCCTACGAGCAGTACTTC.

V and J are TRBV19 and TRBJ2-5, with 7 bases that match TRBD1. The CDR3 loop spans 15 amino acids. The V and J ends lost 10 bases and 2 bases, in that order; junction bases with no gene match: 13. Germline V lookup: CDR1 LNHDA, CDR2 SQIVND (reference sequence). CDR3 sequence reads: CATSQGMSYQETQYF. The CDR3 region has the DNA TGTGCCACCTCACAGGGGATGAGCTATCAAGAGACCCAGTACTTC.

The gene calls are TRBV2 and TRBJ2-3; D perhaps matches TRBD2 (6 bases). CDR1 is SNHLY and CDR2 is FYNNEI in the germline V gene. The CDR3 extends over 17 amino acids. Trimming cost V 0 bases and J 4 bases, with 17 bases left between them. CDR3 loop: CASSEALGRGIPDTQYF. CDR3 DNA sequence: TGTGCCAGCAGTGAAGCGCTGGGGCGGGGAATCCCAGATACGCAGTATTTT. Full variable domain (rest looked up from reference TRBV2 and TRBJ2-3): EPEVTQTPSHQVTQMGQEVILRCVPISNHLYFYWYRQILGQKVEFLVSFYNNEISEKSEIFDDQFSVERPDGSNFTLKIRSTKLEDSAMYFCASSEALGRGIPDTQYFGPGTRLTVL.

The chain links TRBV10-3 to TRBJ2-3, with 9 bases matching TRBD1. The CDR3 consists of 14 residues. The ends lost 6 bases at V and 6 bases at J; junction bases unmatched: 7. The germline gives CDR1 ENHRY, CDR2 SYGVKD. CDR3 coding DNA: TGTGCCATCAGGGGGGACAGGGTCTATGATACGCAGTATTTT. The encoded protein is CAIRGDRVYDTQYF.

This clone was seen once. The chain employs TRBV4-1 and TRBJ2-1; tentatively, D is TRBD2 (6 bases). The CDR3 extends over 13 amino acids. Germline lookup yields CDR1 MGHRA and CDR2 YSYEKL. Trimming removed 4 bases from V and 5 bases from J, with 9 bases in between. CDR3 loop: CASSRRGNNEQFF. The CDR3 region has the DNA TGCGCCAGCAGCCGACGGGGGAACAATGAGCAGTTCTTC.

The DNA of the CDR3 is TGTGCCAGCAAACAAGAGAAGGCTAGGTTCTTC. It specifies CASKQEKARFF. The J gene is TRBJ2-1, the V gene TRBV27; D gene uncertain. The CDR3 has 11 residues. Germline CDR1 and CDR2: MNHEY and SMNVEV (reference sequence). V lost 7 bases, J lost 15 bases, and 16 bases lay in between.

V gene TRBV9 combines with J gene TRBJ2-7; tentative D call: TRBD2 (6 bases). This CDR3 spans 15 amino acids. Germline V lookup: CDR1 SGDLS, CDR2 YYNGEE. V was shortened by 4 bases and J by 0 bases, with 14 bases between the two germline ends. Here the CDR3 DNA reads TGTGCCAGCAGCTTACGGGACTCGAGCTCCTACGAGCAGTACTTC. Its protein product is CASSLRDSSSYEQYF. Drawing the rest from reference TRBV9 and TRBJ2-7, the complete variable domain is DSGVTQTPKHLITATGQRVTLRCSPRSGDLSVYWYQQSLDQGLQFLIQYYNGEERAKGNILERFSAQQFPDLHSELNLSSLELGDSALYFCASSLRDSSSYEQYFGPGTRLTVT.

The chain joins TRBV5-4 to TRBJ2-7; the match to TRBD1 covers 8 bases. The CDR3 is 14 amino acids. J was trimmed by 5 bases and V by 0 bases; bases with no gene match: 4. CDR1 and CDR2 from the germline V gene are SGHNT and YYREEE (reference sequence). CDR3 protein: CASSLDPGGNEQYF. In DNA form, the CDR3 reads TGTGCCAGCAGCTTGGATCCAGGGGGCAACGAGCAGTACTTC.

The V call is TRBV5-5, the J call TRBJ2-1, with 7 bases identical to TRBD2. V dropped 7 bases and J dropped 1; count of bases not matched to a gene: 11. CDR1 is SGHKS and CDR2 is YYEKEE in the germline V gene (reference sequence). The CDR3 extends over 16 amino acids. The CDR3 is CASWFAGVFSYNEQFF. CDR3 DNA sequence: TGTGCCAGCTGGTTTGCGGGAGTGTTTTCCTACAATGAGCAGTTCTTC. The full variable domain, with the rest looked up from reference TRBV5-5 and TRBJ2-1, is DAGVTQSPTHLIKTRGQQVTLRCSPISGHKSVSWYQQVLGQGPQFIFQYYEKEERGRGNFPDRFSARQFPNYSSELNVNALLLGDSALYLCASWFAGVFSYNEQFFGPGTRLTVL.